This T cell receptor beta chain was observed in a study of siplizumab effects on memory and regulatory T cells (dated by TCRdb to about 2019). About the study as a whole: The study looked at the effect of siplizumab, an anti-CD2 antibody, on alloreactive T-cell subsets in allogeneic mixed lymphocyte reactions made from human PBMCs.

Via the germline V gene, CDR1 is ENHRY and CDR2 SYGVKD. There are 14 amino acids in the CDR3, from cysteine to phenylalanine inclusive. This entry keeps only the CDR3 DNA: 42 bases, framed from base 1. V is clipped by 8 bases and J by 1 base, and the sequence between their germline boundaries is 14 bases long. Sorted unstimulated T cells and proliferating T cells recovered from mixed lymphocyte reactions were subjected to TCRbeta CDR3 sequencing. Fresh whole blood from fewer than 11 HLA-typed healthy donors was used to isolate PBMCs. To map where alloreactive clones came from, CD4+ non-regulatory T cells in the unstimulated state were FACS-sorted. Broader findings and caveats from the paper: Among mappable alloreactive CD4+ clones, an average Treg-derived fraction of about 70% was observed with siplizumab, compared with less than 35% in control reactions. Siplizumab significantly reduced the cumulative frequency of alloreactive sequences traceable to unstimulated CD4+ memory T cells. A naive or memory phenotype could not be assigned to roughly 75-97% of proliferating CD4+ or CD8+ clones. Unstimulated naive T cells appeared more diverse than memory T cells, and naive cells seemed to contribute substantially to the alloresponse. Because sequences at frequencies below about 10^-5 were poorly captured, only a minor fraction of alloreactive clones could be mapped back to unstimulated subsets. Whether proliferating Tregs from siplizumab cultures actually had suppressive function was not functionally confirmed.

Regarding this clone: Its recognized antigen is unknown. Base qualities are not provided; no much larger clone lies one nucleotide away.

The library was produced with the immunoSEQ multiplex PCR assay. Some 100,000 TCR templates per sample were assayed by the deep sequencing platform. Genomic DNA extracted from sorted T cells was used for TCRbeta CDR3 sequencing. Concerning the study's data processing: Clonal analysis of TCRbeta CDR3 data was done in the R programming language. Alloreactive CD4+ and CD8+ clones were defined by comparing unstimulated samples with post-reaction CFSE-low samples. Regulatory or non-regulatory origin was assigned to alloreactive CD4+ clones by matching of sequences to sorted unstimulated Treg and non-Treg repertoires. Drawn from immuneACCESS, this table holds only the in-frame rearrangements with V and J called that TCRdb kept. Clones are partly lost; checked studies trace under half to an unresolved V gene and leave the rest unexplained. V and J calls plus clone size are reproduced from that table; the DNA served to infer D and trimming. Recorded for this sample are roughly 93,000 clones; around 94% of them occurred a single time. In total, the top ten clones hold around 1.4% of the sample.

The sample comprised non-Treg CD4+ T cells sorted from blood. What this sample's cell subset or site label stands for: FACS-sorted unstimulated CD4+ non-regulatory T cells. The receptor's source is a human donor in good health. Rearrangement joined TRBV10-3 to TRBJ2-5; no D gene is confidently identified. CDR3 region: CAIAVLDIQETQYF. In nucleotide form, the sequence is TGTGCCATCGCGGTGCTAGACATCCAAGAGACCCAGTACTTC.